This T cell receptor beta chain was documented in a study of identical twins. MiXCR, applied by TCRdb to the 5' RACE reads, yields one record per CDR3 protein. Among 750,000 to 950,000 distinct CDR3 sequences listed, about 12% were seen once. Germline lookup yields CDR1 DFQATT and CDR2 SNEGSKA (reference sequence). V was pared by 3 bases and J by 1 base, with 16 bases between. The CDR3 loop spans 16 amino acids. Separately, the same data were catalogued under a study of yellow fever vaccine responses in identical twins.

The genes are TRBV20-1 and TRBJ2-4; D is possibly TRBD2 (6 bases). This receptor was obtained from a woman aged 18 to 35 in good health. The sequenced material came from PBMCs. CDR3 nucleotide sequence: TGCAGTGCTAGGAGGGGAGGAGGGGCGGCCAAAAACATTCAGTACTTC. Residues: CSARRGGGAAKNIQYF.